A single sample is the source of the 25 T cell receptor beta chains below, sequenced in a study of T cell changes during pregnancy in multiple sclerosis. Produced via immunoSEQ multiplex PCR; TCRdb's table is partial and in-frame only. The sample contains about 50,000 clones, approximately 92% of which appear only once. Sample: CD4+ T cells from peripheral blood mononuclear cells, taken after pregnancy. Receptor source: a female donor with multiple sclerosis, enrolled in a pregnancy study.

The chain employs TRBV7-9 and TRBJ2-1; a possible D gene is TRBD2 (5 bases). The CDR3 runs to 16 residues. Germline V gene data show CDR1 as SEHNR and CDR2 as FQNEAQ (reference sequence). V was clipped by 3 bases and J by 1 base, with 13 bases between them. The CDR3 protein is CASSFLAGISYNEQFF. In DNA, the CDR3 is TGTGCCAGCAGCTTCCTTGCGGGCATTTCCTACAATGAGCAGTTCTTC.

The chain links TRBV18 to TRBJ2-5; 7 bases agree with TRBD1. The CDR3 length is 13 residues. Germline trimming cut 6 bases from V and 4 bases from J; bases unmatched to any gene: 5. The germline V gene has CDR1 KGHSH and CDR2 LQKENI. CDR3: CASSTGLGETQYF. The CDR3 bases are TGTGCCAGCTCGACAGGGCTGGGAGAGACCCAGTACTTC.

The V gene is TRBV19, the J gene TRBJ2-7; 7 bases map to TRBD1. The CDR3 has 14 amino acids. The germline V gene has CDR1 LNHDA and CDR2 SQIVND (reference sequence). V shed 4 bases and J 2 bases; nucleotides not matched to a gene: 5. The CDR3 DNA is TGTGCCAGTAGTAACCGGGACAGCCCCTACGAGCAGTACTTC. This sequence encodes CASSNRDSPYEQYF.

By sample fraction, this clone is medium-sized. The V gene is TRBV5-1, the J gene TRBJ1-1, with D possibly being TRBD1 (6 bases). Germline V gene lookup returns CDR1 SGHRS and CDR2 YFSETQ. This CDR3 is 13 amino acids long. V gave up 8 bases and J gave up 5 bases, with 16 bases separating them. In DNA, the CDR3 is TGCGCCAGTAAGGGGGAAGTAGGTACTGAAGCTTTCTTT. Amino acid sequence: CASKGEVGTEAFF.

This clone was counted a single time. V is TRBV19 and J is TRBJ2-1; TRBD2 agrees at 8 bases. Unmatched junction bases numbered 9, after V lost 3 bases and J lost 5 bases. Germline V CDR1 and CDR2: LNHDA, SQIVND (reference sequence). This CDR3 is 16 amino acids long. CDR3 nucleotides: TGTGCCAGTAGTATTCCCCTCGGACTAGCCCACAATGAGCAGTTCTTC. Translated: CASSIPLGLAHNEQFF.

The rearrangement links TRBV18 to TRBJ1-1; TRBD1 might be the D (6 bases). V gave up 3 bases and J gave up 1 base, with 15 bases separating them. CDR1 is KGHSH and CDR2 is LQKENI in the germline V gene. The CDR3 loop spans 16 amino acids. The CDR3 nucleotides read TGTGCCAGCTCACCGCGACGACAGGCTACGAACACTGAAGCTTTCTTT. This gives the protein CASSPRRQATNTEAFF.

In this sample, this clone turned up a few times. The chain carries TRBV28 and TRBJ2-4; D perhaps matches TRBD1 (6 bases). Deletions cut 2 bases from V and 6 bases from J, with 17 bases between. The germline gives CDR1 MDHEN, CDR2 SYDVKM. The CDR3 covers 16 residues. CDR3 in amino acids: CASSLQSQGFRNIQYF. In nucleotides, the CDR3 is TGTGCCAGCAGTTTACAGTCACAGGGATTTAGAAACATTCAGTACTTC.

The chain has TRBV11-2 and TRBJ1-1; D unresolved. Germline V CDR1 and CDR2: SGHAT, FQNNGV. The CDR3 extends over 13 amino acids. Trimming stripped 3 bases from V and 6 bases from J, with 11 bases between. Written as DNA, the CDR3 is TGTGCCAGCAGCTTTTTTGGTCGGGCTGAAGCTTTCTTT. This encodes CASSFFGRAEAFF.

V gene TRBV11-1 combines with J gene TRBJ2-2, with 14 bases identical to TRBD2. With V trimmed by 3 bases and J by 6 bases, 6 bases remained unmatched. The CDR3 covers 17 residues. CDR1 is SGHAT, CDR2 FQDESV, per germline (reference sequence). This CDR3 is CASSFGRTSGRSGELFF. CDR3 nucleotides: TGTGCCAGCAGCTTTGGCCGGACTAGCGGGAGGTCCGGGGAGCTGTTTTTT.

This chain's CDR3 is CASSLVTGTDILYGYTF. CDR3 nucleotides: TGTGCCAGCAGCTTAGTAACCGGGACAGACATACTCTATGGCTACACCTTC. The chain carries TRBV5-5 and TRBJ1-2, with 7 bases identical to TRBD1. The CDR3 totals 17 residues. The V gene's germline CDR1 is SGHKS and CDR2 YYEKEE (reference sequence). V shed 2 bases, J shed 4 bases, and the junction held 14 bases outside the gene matches.

Here the CDR3 DNA reads TGCAGGGGGACAGGGGGCGAACGCACCTTC. Translated: CRGTGGERTF. The chain uses TRBV20-1 and TRBJ1-2; TRBD1 aligns across 12 bases. The germline CDR1 and CDR2 sequences are DFQATT and SNEGSKA (reference sequence). The CDR3 is 10 amino acids.

This chain links TRBV6-5 with TRBJ2-7; 7 bases map to TRBD1. The CDR3 spans 14 residues. The germline gives CDR1 MNHEY, CDR2 SVGAGI. V dropped 5 bases and J dropped 4; count of bases not matched to a gene: 8. CDR3 sequence: CASSPGQVNYEQYF. CDR3 nucleotides: TGTGCCAGCAGTCCCGGACAGGTTAATTACGAGCAGTACTTC.

This clone came up a few times. The chain couples TRBV27 to TRBJ2-1, with 11 bases fitting TRBD2. CDR1 and CDR2 from the germline V gene are MNHEY and SMNVEV (reference sequence). With 5 bases clipped from V and 1 base from J, the junction kept 4 bases outside the gene matches. This CDR3 spans 16 amino acids. The CDR3 bases are TGTGCCAGCAGTGCCACTAGCGGGGGTTCCTACAATGAGCAGTTCTTC. Translated, it gives CASSATSGGSYNEQFF.

DNA of the CDR3: TGTGCCAGCTCACCGGACAGAGGCCAAGAGACCCAGTACTTC. It is translated as CASSPDRGQETQYF. The V and J genes are TRBV18 and TRBJ2-5, with a possible D match to TRBD1 (6 bases). The CDR3 is made up of 14 amino acids. Germline CDR1 and CDR2: KGHSH and LQKENI. The V and J ends lost 3 bases and 1 base respectively, with 9 bases between them.

The chain has TRBV7-2 and TRBJ2-2, with a weak D call TRBD1 (6 bases). Trimming removed 5 bases from V and 4 bases from J, with 17 bases in between. This CDR3 region has 16 residues. Germline lookup yields CDR1 SGHTA and CDR2 FQGNSA. The chain's CDR3 is CASSPVGRGVTGELFF. CDR3 nucleotide sequence: TGTGCCAGCAGCCCAGTGGGCAGGGGCGTCACCGGGGAGCTGTTTTTT.

For the CDR3, the DNA is TGTGCCAAACGAGAACTTAGCGGATCCGGGGAGCTGTTTTTT. Residues: CAKRELSGSGELFF. The rearrangement uses TRBV11-3 and TRBJ2-2; tentatively, D is TRBD2 (6 bases). V was cut by 10 bases and J by 6 bases, with 18 bases left in between. Germline V gene sequence: CDR1 SGHNT, CDR2 YENEEA. The CDR3 is made up of 14 amino acids.

The rearrangement links TRBV18 to TRBJ1-1; 7 nucleotides line up with TRBD1. The germline gives CDR1 KGHSH, CDR2 LQKENI. The V and J ends lost 5 bases and 5 bases, in that order; junction bases with no gene match: 8. The CDR3 loop spans 14 amino acids. This chain's CDR3 is CASSANRQGTEAFF. DNA of the CDR3: TGTGCCAGCTCAGCAAATAGACAGGGAACTGAAGCTTTCTTT.

V gene TRBV14 combines with J gene TRBJ2-1; 14 bases line up with TRBD2. This CDR3 region has 17 residues. The V gene's germline CDR1 is SGHDN and CDR2 FVKESK. V dropped 1 base and J dropped 4; count of bases not matched to a gene: 3. CDR3 nucleotides: TGTGCCAGCAGCCAAGGGCGGACTAGCGGGAGGTACAATGAGCAGTTCTTC. Its translation: CASSQGRTSGRYNEQFF.

The V and J genes are TRBV7-9 and TRBJ2-2, with unresolved D. Looked up from germline, CDR1 is SEHNR and CDR2 is FQNEAQ (reference sequence). The CDR3 has 13 amino acids. V lost 5 bases, J lost 9 bases, and 13 bases lay in between. CDR3 bases: TGTGCCAGCAGCGCCCTCACGGTCCGGGAGCTGTTTTTT. Its translation: CASSALTVRELFF.

CDR3 in DNA: TGTGCCAGCAGCCGACCGGGACAGGGCTCTGGGGCCAACGTCCTGACTTTC. Amino acid sequence: CASSRPGQGSGANVLTF. This chain joins TRBV2 and TRBJ2-6, with 9 bases lining up with TRBD1. The CDR3 loop spans 17 amino acids. Trimming removed 6 bases from V and 0 bases from J; junction bases left unmatched: 6. Looked up from germline, CDR1 is SNHLY and CDR2 is FYNNEI.

V is TRBV6-5 and J is TRBJ2-5; perhaps TRBD2 as D (5 bases). Germline CDR1 is MNHEY and CDR2 is SVGAGI. V lost 5 bases and J 2 bases, leaving 12 bases between the germline ends. This CDR3 has 14 amino acids. For the CDR3, the DNA is TGTGCCAGCAGTCGGGGAAGCGTTCAAGAGACCCAGTACTTC. Amino acids: CASSRGSVQETQYF.

The chain is built from TRBV12-5 and TRBJ2-1; 14 positions agree with TRBD2. The CDR3 has 15 amino acids. Germline V CDR1 and CDR2: LGHNT, FRNRAP. V trimming: 3 bases; J trimming: 9 bases; junction bases outside the gene matches: 4. The CDR3 is CASGFGLAGGSEQFF. The CDR3 nucleotides are TGTGCTAGTGGTTTCGGACTAGCGGGGGGCAGTGAGCAGTTCTTC.

This sequence joins TRBV28 and TRBJ2-1; a weak D match, TRBD2 (6 bases). This CDR3 has 14 residues. With 4 bases removed from V and 7 bases from J, the gap between germline ends came to 14 bases. Germline CDR1 is MDHEN and CDR2 is SYDVKM. CDR3 nucleotides: TGTGCCAGCAGTTCCGGGGGTTTGGCGAATGAGCAGTTCTTC. Protein sequence: CASSSGGLANEQFF.

The J gene is TRBJ2-3, the V gene TRBV5-5; no firm D call. CDR1 is SGHKS, CDR2 YYEKEE, per germline (reference sequence). There are 13 residues in the CDR3. V was trimmed by 1 base and J by 6 bases, leaving 9 bases between them. The CDR3 reads CASSLQFHDTQYF. In DNA form, the CDR3 reads TGTGCCAGCAGCTTGCAGTTCCATGATACGCAGTATTTT. The variable domain in full, with the rest retrieved from reference TRBV5-5 and TRBJ2-3, is DAGVTQSPTHLIKTRGQQVTLRCSPISGHKSVSWYQQVLGQGPQFIFQYYEKEERGRGNFPDRFSARQFPNYSSELNVNALLLGDSALYLCASSLQFHDTQYFGPGTRLTVL.

J is TRBJ2-7 and V is TRBV27, with D possibly TRBD1 on 5 matching bases. V was pared by 5 bases and J by 6 bases, with 23 bases between. CDR3 size: 16 residues. From germline, CDR1 is MNHEY and CDR2 SMNVEV (reference sequence). CDR3 bases: TGTGCCAGCAGTCCCATGCCTATGGGGCGTTTTAGCGAGCAGTACTTC. This translates into CASSPMPMGRFSEQYF.